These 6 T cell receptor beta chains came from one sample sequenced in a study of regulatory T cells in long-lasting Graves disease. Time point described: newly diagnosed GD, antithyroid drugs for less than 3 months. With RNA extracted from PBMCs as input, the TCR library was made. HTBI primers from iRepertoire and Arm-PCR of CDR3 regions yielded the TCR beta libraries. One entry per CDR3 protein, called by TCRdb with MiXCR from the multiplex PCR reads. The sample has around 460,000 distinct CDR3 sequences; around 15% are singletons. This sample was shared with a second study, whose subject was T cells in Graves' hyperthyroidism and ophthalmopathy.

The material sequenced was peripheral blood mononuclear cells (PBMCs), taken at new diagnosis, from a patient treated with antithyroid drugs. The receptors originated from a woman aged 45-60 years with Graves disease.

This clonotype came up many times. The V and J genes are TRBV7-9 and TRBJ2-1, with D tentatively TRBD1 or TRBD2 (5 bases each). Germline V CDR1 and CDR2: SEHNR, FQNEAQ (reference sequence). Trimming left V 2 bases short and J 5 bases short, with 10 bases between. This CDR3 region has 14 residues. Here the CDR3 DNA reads TGTGCCAGCAGCTTATGGGACGGACACAATGAGCAGTTCTTC. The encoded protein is CASSLWDGHNEQFF.

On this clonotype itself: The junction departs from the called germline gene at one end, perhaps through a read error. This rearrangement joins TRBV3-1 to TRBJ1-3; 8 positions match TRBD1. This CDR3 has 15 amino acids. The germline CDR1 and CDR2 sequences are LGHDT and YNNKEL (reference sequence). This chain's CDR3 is CGSSNRGSAANTIYF. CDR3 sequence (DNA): TGTGGCAGCAGCAACAGGGGGTCGGCTGCAAACACCATATATTTT.

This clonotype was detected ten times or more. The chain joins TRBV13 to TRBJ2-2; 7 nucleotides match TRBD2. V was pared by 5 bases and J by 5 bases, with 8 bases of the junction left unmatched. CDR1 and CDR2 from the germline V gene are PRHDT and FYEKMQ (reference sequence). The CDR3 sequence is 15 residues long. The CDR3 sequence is CASSRRGLGTGELFF. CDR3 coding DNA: TGTGCCAGCAGCCGACGAGGACTAGGAACCGGGGAGCTGTTTTTT.

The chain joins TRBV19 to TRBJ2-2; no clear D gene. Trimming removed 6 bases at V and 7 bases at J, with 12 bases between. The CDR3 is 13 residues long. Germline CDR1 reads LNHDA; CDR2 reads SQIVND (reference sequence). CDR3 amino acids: CASSPPFFGELFF. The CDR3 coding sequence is TGTGCCAGTAGCCCCCCATTTTTCGGGGAGCTGTTTTTT.

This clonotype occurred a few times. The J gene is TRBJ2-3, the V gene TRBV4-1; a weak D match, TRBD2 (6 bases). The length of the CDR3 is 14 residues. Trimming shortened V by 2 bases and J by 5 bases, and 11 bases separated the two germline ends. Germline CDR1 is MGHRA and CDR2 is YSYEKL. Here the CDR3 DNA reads TGCGCCAGCAGCCAACCCAAAGCGGGAGATACGCAGTATTTT. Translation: CASSQPKAGDTQYF.

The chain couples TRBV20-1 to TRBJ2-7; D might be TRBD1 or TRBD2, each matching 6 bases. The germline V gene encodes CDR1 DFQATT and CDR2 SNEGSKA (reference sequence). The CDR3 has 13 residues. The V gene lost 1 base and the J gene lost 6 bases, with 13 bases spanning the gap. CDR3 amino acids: CSARVIGGGEQYF. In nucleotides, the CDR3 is TGCAGTGCTAGAGTCATCGGAGGGGGCGAGCAGTACTTC.